This T cell receptor beta chain is from a study of blood T cell repertoires in COVID-19 (dated by TCRdb to between 2020 and 2021). In the study overall: Samples covering the acute and convalescent phases of COVID-19 were provided by collaborators in the United States, Italy and Spain. Where available, HLA class I and class II types were taken from metadata supplied by the sample provider and were not determined by assay-based typing. The sample metadata nearly always contained a de-identified subject ID, COVID-19 status, age in years and sex. A freely available public database, intended as a resource for researchers studying the immune response to SARS-CoV-2, is where the repertoires were released. Subjects who had been exposed to COVID-19, were actively infected with it, or had recovered from it provided the deeply sampled blood TCRbeta repertoires that made up the dataset. Samples came from the ongoing ImmuneRACE study (first 160 participants) plus 1,254 subjects from 6 global collaborators. The prospective study material was composed of cDNA or gDNA derived from T cells, B-cell-depleted T cells, or PBMCs.

The germline V gene (reference sequence) yields LGHDT for CDR1 and YNNKEL for CDR2. Trimming takes 0 bases from V and 5 bases from J, and the germline ends sit 17 bases apart. The CDR3 runs 17 residues from the cysteine to the phenylalanine. The read is trimmed to its CDR3 DNA, 51 bases read in frame from base 1. This clone was recorded only once. This clone's antigen is unknown. Per-base quality was not reported, and no clone a single base away is much larger than it. The immunoSEQ Assay, a bias-controlled multiplex PCR, was used to amplify TCRbeta CDR3 regions from genomic DNA. On the study's bioinformatics: Within the assay, amplification of reference gene primers was used to estimate how many nucleated cells each sample contained. To quantify the absolute abundance of each unique TCRbeta CDR3 rearrangement, sequence reads were collapsed and filtered. For each sample, productive Simpson clonality was calculated as the square root of Simpson's diversity index across productive rearrangements. What TCRdb holds here is the immuneACCESS table cut down to in-frame rearrangements. Part of the clones is not present; checked against another copy, under half of the missing clones reflect an unresolved V gene, and the others are unexplained. The DNA gave D and trimming, while V, J and clone size come from that table. In this sample the table shows fewer than 250,000 clones, about 88% of which occur a single time. The ten largest clones capture roughly 3% of the sample.

Here is what the overall study found, with its caveats: Clinical and demographic metadata were provided uncurated, with the amount varying by source and participant.

Each collaborating institution followed its own protocols to collect whole blood in K2EDTA tubes. For TCRbeta analysis, collaborators shipped samples in one of three forms: frozen whole blood, isolated PBMCs, or DNA extracted from either of those sample types. This sequence originates from a man aged 55 to 70 with acute or convalescent COVID-19. In this chain, TRBV3-1 (or the pseudogene TRBV3-2) is recombined with TRBJ2-1; the D gene is perhaps TRBD1, from 6 matching bases. The sequencing sample was made of peripheral blood. The CDR3 in this case is CASSQEFDRRWDNEQFF. The sequenced DNA is TGTGCCAGCAGCCAAGAGTTTGACAGGAGGTGGGACAATGAGCAGTTCTTC.